This T cell receptor (beta chain) was found in a study of blood T cells in healthy people across ages. Background on the study: There was about one barcoded beta molecule captured by template switching per two T cells. Study-level results: Getting older went along with TCR beta diversity per million T cells dropping roughly linearly.

A second PCR, run for roughly 7 to 12 cycles, used a sample-barcoded 5' primer plus a J-beta primer mix. Unique molecular identifiers of 12 random nucleotides labeled each cDNA. TCRdb fed the 5' RACE reads into MiXCR, producing one record per CDR3 protein. The sample lists roughly 700,000 distinct CDR3 sequences, about 30% occurring once. The CDR3 loop spans 15 amino acids. Germline V gene lookup returns CDR1 SGHTA and CDR2 FQGNSA. PBMCs numbering at least 7 million were isolated per sample. This clonotype was recorded at least ten times. The antigen is not known. V usage is TRBV7-2 and J usage is TRBJ2-5; D is possibly TRBD1 or TRBD2 (5 bases each). Near its end, the DNA agrees better with TRBJ2-7, so the J call may be wrong. The TCR was taken from a woman older than 75 in good health. Sequences were obtained from blood. DNA of the CDR3: TGTGCCAGCAGCTTAGCTGACGGGGCGCAATACGAGCAGTACTTC. It is translated as CASSLADGAQYEQYF.